This TCR beta chain was sequenced for a study of T cells of healthy individuals. Per germline, CDR1 SGHTS and CDR2 YDEGEE. J was trimmed by 3 bases and V by 3 bases; bases with no gene match: 4. CDR3 size: 15 residues. TCRdb fed the 5' RACE reads into MiXCR, producing one record per CDR3 protein. This sample yields 40,000 to 60,000 distinct CDR3 sequences, of which under 15% are seen a single time; 15% to 20% belongs to the top ten. This clonotype showed up just a few times. This chain joins TRBV5-8 and TRBJ1-1; TRBD1 matches 11 bases. This sequence originates from a human donor in good health. Written as DNA, the CDR3 is TGTGCCAGCAGCTCGGACAGGGGGCCTGACACTGAAGCTTTCTTT. Protein sequence: CASSSDRGPDTEAFF.